The subject of this entry is one TCR beta chain. Antigen specificity is unknown. V lost 4 bases, J lost 0 bases, and 14 bases lay in between. Germline CDR1 is SGHNT and CDR2 is YYREEE (reference sequence). This CDR3 has 16 residues. The data were obtained in a study of CD4+ T cells in melanoma. Profiled with immunoSEQ multiplex PCR; TCRdb holds only in-frame clones, not every one. The table lists roughly 110,000 clones, 92% of them singletons. Study-wide points: CD8+ T cell, macrophage and B cell function reportedly correlated with neoantigen-specific CD4+ T cells. Neoantigen-specific CD4+ T cells in melanoma reportedly had diverse differentiation states.

This TCR was sampled from a human donor with melanoma. The J gene is TRBJ2-1, the V gene TRBV5-4; D is ambiguous. Sequenced sample: peripheral blood. CDR3 residues: CASSADTIFSYNEQFF. CDR3 sequence (DNA): TGTGCCAGCAGCGCCGACACTATCTTCTCCTACAATGAGCAGTTCTTC. The whole variable domain, filled in from reference TRBV5-4 and TRBJ2-1, reads ETGVTQSPTHLIKTRGQQVTLRCSSQSGHNTVSWYQQALGQGPQFIFQYYREEENGRGNFPPRFSGLQFPNYSSELNVNALELDDSALYLCASSADTIFSYNEQFFGPGTRLTVL.